Listed below are T cell receptor beta chains from one sample, sequenced in a study of T cell responses to AZD1222 COVID-19 vaccine. Generated by immunoSEQ multiplex PCR, the TCRdb table keeps only in-frame clones and is missing some. The sample consists of about 140,000 clones, 85% to 95% of them appearing once. The sample in question was peripheral blood, obtained on day 0 of AZD1222 vaccination. The source is an adult in good health. CDR3s include the opening cysteine and the closing phenylalanine or tryptophan. A D gene is named only where the DNA matches it firmly. Clone size is stated in some rows and not others, as once, few, many or a class when expanded.

NA	TRBV6-1	NA	TRBJ1-3	CASSEVASGNTIYF	TGTGCCAGCAGTGAAGTTGCCTCTGGAAACACCATATATTTT
TRBD1	TRBV7-2	NA	TRBJ1-1	CASSLPGTVLNTEAFF	TGTGCCAGCAGCTTACCAGGGACAGTCCTGAACACTGAAGCTTTCTTT
NA	TRBV6-1	NA	TRBJ1-5	CASSEQGAARQPQHF	TGTGCCAGCAGTGAACAAGGGGCCGCTAGGCAGCCCCAGCATTTT
TRBD2	TRBV9	NA	TRBJ2-7	CASSPHGGSPYEQYF	TGTGCCAGCAGCCCGCACGGGGGGTCCCCCTACGAGCAGTACTTC
NA	TRBV23-1	NA	TRBJ1-2	CASKPVDGYTF	TGCGCCAGCAAGCCTGTGGATGGCTACACCTTC
NA	TRBV4-1	NA	TRBJ2-5	CASSQDRRSQETQYF	TGCGCCAGCAGCCAAGATCGGCGTAGCCAAGAGACCCAGTACTTC
NA	TRBV5-5	NA	TRBJ1-5	CASSLLGDQPQHF	TGTGCCAGCAGCTTGTTGGGGGATCAGCCCCAGCATTTT
NA	TRBV3-1/TRBV3-2	NA	TRBJ1-6	CASSQQGRYNSPLHF	TGTGCCAGCAGCCAGCAAGGACGGTATAATTCACCCCTCCACTTT
NA	TRBV11-3	NA	TRBJ1-3	CASSLRESGNTIYF	TGTGCCAGCAGCTTAAGAGAATCTGGAAACACCATATATTTT
NA	TRBV19	NA	TRBJ2-7	CASSIYFKAEQYF	TGTGCCAGTAGTATCTACTTTAAGGCCGAGCAGTACTTC
NA	TRBV28	once	TRBJ1-2	CASSTPTDRYNYGYTF	TGTGCCAGCAGTACCCCGACGGACAGATATAACTATGGCTACACCTTC
NA	TRBV28	NA	TRBJ2-2	CASKMGGPYTGELFF	TGTGCCAGCAAGATGGGGGGGCCCTACACCGGGGAGCTGTTTTTT
NA	TRBV15	few	TRBJ2-1	CATSRAGEGYNEQFF	TGTGCCACCAGCAGAGCCGGAGAAGGATACAATGAGCAGTTCTTC
NA	TRBV11-2	NA	TRBJ1-1	CASSLLATEAFF	TGTGCCAGCAGCTTATTAGCCACTGAAGCTTTCTTT
NA	TRBV3-1/TRBV3-2	few	TRBJ1-1	CASSQGKARAFF	TGTGCCAGCAGCCAAGGGAAGGCAAGAGCTTTCTTT
TRBD1	TRBV9	NA	TRBJ1-3	CASSPRTGTSGNTIYF	TGTGCCAGCAGCCCGAGGACAGGAACCTCTGGAAACACCATATATTTT
NA	TRBV11-3	NA	TRBJ2-7	CASSPRAGSSYEQYF	TGTGCCAGCAGCCCACGGGCGGGGAGTTCCTACGAGCAGTACTTC
NA	TRBV3-1/TRBV3-2	NA	TRBJ1-6	CASSQAGLGSPLHF	TGTGCCAGCAGCCAAGCGGGGCTTGGGTCACCCCTCCACTTT
NA	TRBV28	NA	TRBJ2-7	CAGGDAGAHEQYF	TGTGCCGGAGGGGATGCTGGGGCTCACGAGCAGTACTTC
NA	TRBV4-2	NA	TRBJ2-1	CASSPQGAAAGYNEQFF	TGTGCCAGCAGCCCTCAGGGAGCGGCGGCTGGGTACAATGAGCAGTTCTTC